The clone carrying this T cell receptor beta chain was picked up one time. The CDR3 consists of 15 residues. The V end lost 4 bases, the J end lost 7 bases, and 17 bases lay between the germline ends. CDR1 and CDR2 (germline): SEHNR, FQNEAQ (reference sequence). The sample comes from a study of OX40 agonist ivuxolimab in advanced cancers. Background on the study: Patients were infused with ivuxolimab every 2 weeks at 0.01 to 10 mg/kg. Patients receiving dose escalation had hepatocellular carcinoma, melanoma, renal cell or head and neck cancer. Three patients, one with hepatocellular carcinoma and two with cutaneous melanoma, achieved partial responses.

Assay used: immunoSEQ multiplex PCR; TCRdb lists only in-frame clones, some missing. The profile shows some 100,000 clones, 90% of them singletons. The gene calls are TRBV7-9 and TRBJ2-1, with TRBD1 as a possible D gene (6 bases). The sequence was obtained from an adult with an advanced solid tumor such as melanoma, head and neck, liver or kidney cancer. Material: CD4+ or CD8+ T cells sorted from blood, obtained in a trial of the OX40 agonist ivuxolimab. The CDR3 reads CASSSGALSRNEQFF. The CDR3 DNA reads as TGTGCCAGCAGCTCAGGGGCCCTGTCTCGAAATGAGCAGTTCTTC. The whole variable domain, filled in from reference TRBV7-9 and TRBJ2-1, reads DTGVSQNPRHKITKRGQNVTFRCDPISEHNRLYWYRQTLGQGPEFLTYFQNEAQLEKSRLLSDRFSAERPKGSFSTLEIQRTEQGDSAMYLCASSSGALSRNEQFFGPGTRLTVL.